This record covers a single T cell receptor (beta chain). The CDR3 runs to 15 residues. From germline, CDR1 is SGHDT and CDR2 YYEEEE. With V trimmed by 4 bases and J by 4 bases, 8 bases remained unmatched. The sample originates from a study of blood T cell repertoires in COVID-19. TCRdb's table, derived via immunoSEQ multiplex PCR, lists solely in-frame clones and lacks some. The repertoire includes some 200,000 clones, roughly 81% of them detected once, and under 3.5% sits in the top ten. This TCR came from a man in his forties or fifties who had recovered from COVID-19. The sample comprised peripheral blood. The chain has TRBV5-6 and TRBJ2-7; 10 positions match TRBD1. The CDR3 DNA reads TGTGCCAGCAGCCCGGCGGGACAGGGGTTTTACGAGCAGTACTTC. This codes for CASSPAGQGFYEQYF.